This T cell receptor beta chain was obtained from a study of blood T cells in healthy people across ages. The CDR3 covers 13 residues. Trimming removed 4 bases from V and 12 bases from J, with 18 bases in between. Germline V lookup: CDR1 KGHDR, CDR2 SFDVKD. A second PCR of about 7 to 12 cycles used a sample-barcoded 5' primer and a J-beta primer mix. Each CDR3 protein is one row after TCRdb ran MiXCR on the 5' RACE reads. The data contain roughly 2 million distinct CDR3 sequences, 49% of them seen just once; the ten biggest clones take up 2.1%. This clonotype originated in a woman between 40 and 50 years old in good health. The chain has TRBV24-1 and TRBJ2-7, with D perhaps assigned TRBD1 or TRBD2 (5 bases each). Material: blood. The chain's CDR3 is CATSEPGTGIWYF. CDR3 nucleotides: TGTGCCACCAGTGAGCCCGGGACCGGGATATGGTACTTC.